This T cell receptor beta chain was retrieved from a study of CD8 T cells in acute hepatitis C reinfection. General observations from the study: Regardless of outcome, about twelve public clonotypes appeared, one using V04-02/J02-02. Diversity was high, without significant differences between resolver and chronic groups.

The table came from immunoSEQ multiplex PCR; TCRdb's copy has only in-frame clones and leaves some out. The repertoire holds about 38,000 clones, with 85% to 90% as singletons. With regard to this clone: What it recognizes is unknown.

Regarding time point: naive CD8 control sorted from an acute-time-point sample. Material: naive CD8+ T cells from PBMCs. The origin of this receptor is a man under 40 with chronic hepatitis C.

In DNA form, the CDR3 reads TGCAGCGTACTCACGTCACAGGGGGGGACTGAAGCTTTCTTT. It encodes CSVLTSQGGTEAFF. V and J are TRBV29-1 and TRBJ1-1, with 8 bases lining up with TRBD1. Per germline, CDR1 SQVTM and CDR2 ANQGSEA. The junction had 11 bases not matched to a gene; V was cut back by 6 bases and J by 5 bases. This CDR3 has 14 amino acids.